These 28 T cell receptor beta chains share one sample of origin, sequenced in a study of T cells in localized non-small cell lung cancer. Only in-frame clones appear in the TCRdb table, and some are missing; sequencing was by immunoSEQ multiplex PCR. The sample lists about 12,000 clones, approximately 84% occurring once. The starting material was peripheral blood, obtained before any cancer treatment. The receptors stem from a male donor at least 60 years old with stage I squamous cell lung carcinoma.

This chain connects TRBV5-1 to TRBJ1-2; possible D gene TRBD1, 6 bases. Germline assignment: CDR1 SGHRS and CDR2 YFSETQ. The CDR3 has 17 amino acids. V lost 0 bases and J lost 4, with 19 bases in between. CDR3 protein: CASSLGGLGTRGYGYTF. CDR3 coding DNA: TGCGCCAGCAGCTTGGGGGGTTTAGGGACAAGGGGCTATGGCTACACCTTC. Filled out from reference TRBV5-1 and TRBJ1-2, the complete variable domain reads KAGVTQTPRYLIKTRGQQVTLSCSPISGHRSVSWYQQTPGQGLQFLFEYFSETQRNKGNFPGRFSGRQFSNSRSEMNVSTLELGDSALYLCASSLGGLGTRGYGYTFGSGTRLTVV.

This chain links TRBV5-1 with TRBJ2-2, with TRBD1 matching over 7 bases. Germline loops: CDR1 SGHRS, CDR2 YFSETQ. V shed 3 bases and J 6 bases; nucleotides not matched to a gene: 2. The CDR3 contains 13 residues. CDR3 sequence: CASSWDSSGELFF. The CDR3 DNA is TGCGCCAGCAGCTGGGACAGTTCCGGGGAGCTGTTTTTT.

This clone was detected a few times. The chain has TRBV18 and TRBJ2-3; 7 nucleotides line up with TRBD1. CDR1 and CDR2 from the germline V gene are KGHSH and LQKENI. This CDR3 has 14 residues. V lost 5 bases and J lost 2; bases outside the gene matches: 4. The CDR3 sequence is CASSSTGATDTQYF. CDR3 coding DNA: TGTGCCAGCTCATCTACAGGGGCCACAGATACGCAGTATTTT.

This clone has a single count. CDR3 sequence (DNA): TGTGCCACCAGCAGAGTCGCTAGCGGCCAAGAGACCCAGTACTTC. Translated: CATSRVASGQETQYF. The chain links TRBV15 to TRBJ2-5, with 7 bases aligning to TRBD2. CDR1 is LNHNV and CDR2 is YYDKDF in the germline V gene (reference sequence). This CDR3 comprises 15 residues. Trimming removed 1 base from V and 1 base from J; junction bases left unmatched: 3.

The chain joins TRBV29-1 to TRBJ1-1; a possible D gene is TRBD1 (6 bases). Looked up from germline, CDR1 is SQVTM and CDR2 is ANQGSEA. This CDR3 is built from 15 residues. Trimming pared 3 bases from V and 1 base from J, leaving 15 bases between. This CDR3 reads CSVDRAGGRNTEAFF. CDR3 DNA: TGCAGCGTTGACCGGGCCGGGGGCAGGAACACTGAAGCTTTCTTT.

This clone was detected a few times. This sequence joins TRBV12-2 and TRBJ1-1; TRBD1 is taken as the D call from the table, unchecked against the DNA. TRBV12-2 is labeled a pseudogene. This CDR3 contains 13 residues. This chain's CDR3 is CASRLAETGEAFF. The CDR3 DNA follows: TGTGCAAGTCGCTTAGCGGAGACAGGAGAAGCTTTCTTT.

The CDR3 DNA reads as TGTGCCAGCTTACTAGCGGGAAGTGAGACCCAGTACTTC. Translation: CASLLAGSETQYF. The chain uses TRBV5-4 and TRBJ2-5, with 10 positions matching TRBD2. The ends lost 7 bases at V and 5 bases at J; junction bases unmatched: 5. Per germline, CDR1 SGHNT and CDR2 YYREEE (reference sequence). This CDR3 spans 13 amino acids.

V usage is TRBV27 and J usage is TRBJ2-7; D gene ambiguous. Germline V CDR1 and CDR2: MNHEY, SMNVEV (reference sequence). The CDR3 covers 13 residues. Trimming cost V 3 bases and J 3 bases, with 9 bases left between them. The CDR3 DNA sequence: TGTGCCAGCAGTTTTGAGATTAACTACGAGCAGTACTTC. This encodes CASSFEINYEQYF.

The CDR3 loop reads CASSGGTELLEQYF. The CDR3 DNA sequence: TGTGCCAGCAGTGGCGGGACCGAACTGTTGGAGCAGTACTTC. The gene calls are TRBV2 and TRBJ2-7; weak D call: TRBD2 (6 bases). Germline lookup yields CDR1 SNHLY and CDR2 FYNNEI. The V end was cut by 4 bases, the J end by 7 bases, with 17 bases between. The CDR3 length is 14 residues.

V usage is TRBV27 and J usage is TRBJ2-1; 9 nucleotides agree with TRBD2. Germline CDR1 is MNHEY and CDR2 is SMNVEV (reference sequence). This CDR3 region has 15 residues. With 5 bases clipped from V and 6 bases from J, the junction kept 8 bases outside the gene matches. CDR3 loop: CASSLLAGLSNEQFF. The CDR3, as DNA: TGTGCCAGCAGTCTTCTAGCGGGACTGTCCAATGAGCAGTTCTTC.

J is TRBJ2-7 and V is TRBV6-1, with 8 positions matching TRBD2. Germline V gene lookup returns CDR1 MNHNS and CDR2 SASEGT. Unmatched junction bases numbered 13, after V lost 4 bases and J lost 5 bases. CDR3 length: 16 amino acids. CDR3 sequence (DNA): TGTGCCAGCAGTGGACTTACCGGGACTAGAGTCGACGAGCAGTACTTC. This encodes CASSGLTGTRVDEQYF.

The CDR3 spells CASSQTGGLGGEQYF. CDR3 coding DNA: TGTGCCAGCAGTCAAACAGGCGGACTTGGGGGCGAGCAGTACTTC. This chain joins TRBV25-1 and TRBJ2-7, with D perhaps assigned TRBD1 or TRBD2 (5 bases each). The V gene lost 5 bases and the J gene lost 6 bases, with 20 bases spanning the gap. CDR3 length: 15 amino acids. Germline lookup yields CDR1 MGHDK and CDR2 SYGVNS.

The gene calls are TRBV30 and TRBJ2-7; no clear D. CDR1 is GTSNPN, CDR2 SVGIG, per germline (reference sequence). The CDR3 is 11 residues long. Between the trimmed V and J ends, which lost 1 base and 6 bases, there was a span of 7 bases. The CDR3 spells CAWSGQGEQYF. The DNA for the CDR3 is TGTGCCTGGAGTGGACAAGGCGAGCAGTACTTC. Using reference TRBV30 and TRBJ2-7 for the parts outside the CDR3, the full variable domain is SQTIHQWPATLVQPVGSPLSLECTVEGTSNPNLYWYRQAAGRGLQLLFYSVGIGQISSEVPQNLSASRPQDRQFILSSKKLLLSDSGFYLCAWSGQGEQYFGPGTRLTVT.

The chain combines TRBV11-2 with TRBJ1-2; no definite D call. The CDR3 is 12 amino acids. Deletions cut 1 base from V and 5 bases from J, with 5 bases between. CDR1 SGHAT and CDR2 FQNNGV come from the germline V gene. The chain's CDR3 is CASSLVEYGYTF. CDR3 coding DNA: TGTGCCAGCAGCTTAGTTGAGTATGGCTACACCTTC.

This clone appeared a few times. The chain carries TRBV19 and TRBJ1-4, with TRBD1 as a possible D gene (5 bases). The CDR3 length is 15 residues. Trimming took 5 bases from V and 5 from J, leaving 15 bases between them. Germline CDR1 and CDR2: LNHDA and SQIVND (reference sequence). CDR3 sequence reads: CASSGSGTTNEKLFF. Written as DNA, the CDR3 is TGTGCCAGTAGTGGATCCGGGACGACGAATGAAAAACTGTTTTTT.

This sequence joins TRBV7-8 and TRBJ1-1; no clear D. The length of the CDR3 is 14 residues. The ends were cut back, 6 bases at V and 1 base at J, with 12 bases in the middle. The germline gives CDR1 SGHVS, CDR2 FQNEAQ. The CDR3 region has the DNA TGTGCCAGCAGTGAGAGTGAACAGAACACTGAAGCTTTCTTT. Translated: CASSESEQNTEAFF. Looking up the rest from reference TRBV7-8 and TRBJ1-1 gives the full variable domain: GAGVSQSPRYKVAKRGQDVALRCDPISGHVSLFWYQQALGQGPEFLTYFQNEAQLDKSGLPSDRFFAERPEGSVSTLKIQRTQQEDSAVYLCASSESEQNTEAFFGQGTRLTVV.

This chain connects TRBV6-1 to TRBJ2-3, with TRBD1 matching 9 bases. Losses at the gene ends were 5 bases for V and 12 bases for J; bases not matched to a gene: 6. The CDR3 sequence is 12 residues long. Germline values: CDR1 MNHNS, CDR2 SASEGT. The CDR3 sequence: CASSSRDRAQYF. In DNA, the CDR3 is TGTGCCAGCAGTAGCCGGGACAGGGCTCAGTATTTT.

The V and J genes are TRBV5-1 and TRBJ2-7, with TRBD2 matching over 7 bases. The CDR3 runs to 17 residues. Germline CDR1 reads SGHRS; CDR2 reads YFSETQ. With 3 bases clipped from V and 0 bases from J, the junction kept 12 bases outside the gene matches. This CDR3 is CASSSPTLGDYSYEQYF. The CDR3 coding sequence is TGCGCCAGCAGCTCTCCCACTCTTGGGGACTACTCCTACGAGCAGTACTTC.

The chain couples TRBV6-1 to TRBJ2-5, with TRBD2 as a possible D gene (6 bases). Germline V lookup: CDR1 MNHNS, CDR2 SASEGT. The CDR3 length is 15 residues. Deletions cut 4 bases from V and 3 bases from J, with 15 bases between. CDR3 bases: TGTGCCAGCAGTGGGGCCCCCGGGGGAAAAGAGACCCAGTACTTC. This sequence encodes CASSGAPGGKETQYF.

The chain employs TRBV30 and TRBJ1-1; D remains ambiguous. This CDR3 is built from 14 residues. The germline V gene has CDR1 GTSNPN and CDR2 SVGIG (reference sequence). V lost 0 bases and J 10 bases, leaving 18 bases between the germline ends. The CDR3 DNA reads TGTGCCTGGAGTGTGGGAATCCCATTAGCAGGAGCTTTCTTT. It codes for CAWSVGIPLAGAFF.

The rearrangement joins TRBV6-5 to TRBJ2-7; TRBD2 matches at 11 bases. This CDR3 contains 14 residues. V lost 4 bases and J lost 6; bases outside the gene matches: 5. Per germline, CDR1 MNHEY and CDR2 SVGAGI. The CDR3 DNA is TGTGCCAGCAGTTCCACTAGCGGGAGAGGCGAGCAGTACTTC. This sequence encodes CASSSTSGRGEQYF.

This clone was observed once. This chain connects TRBV7-8 to TRBJ1-2, with D unresolved. Trimming cost V 6 bases and J 4 bases, with 18 bases left between them. Germline V gene sequence: CDR1 SGHVS, CDR2 FQNEAQ. This CDR3 spans 15 amino acids. The CDR3 DNA reads as TGTGCCAGCAGTCCGCCCCGGAGAGAAGGCTATGGCTACACCTTC. It yields the protein CASSPPRREGYGYTF.

This clone was found once. The chain has TRBV9 and TRBJ2-7; 8 positions agree with TRBD1. CDR3 size: 16 residues. Germline assignment: CDR1 SGDLS and CDR2 YYNGEE. With V trimmed by 0 bases and J by 2 bases, 7 bases remained unmatched. The CDR3 loop is CASSVGEDRVTYEQYF. In DNA, the CDR3 is TGTGCCAGCAGCGTAGGGGAGGACAGGGTGACCTACGAGCAGTACTTC.

The chain recombines TRBV5-1 with TRBJ2-5, with 7 bases that match TRBD1. Germline trimming cut 4 bases from V and 0 bases from J; bases unmatched to any gene: 9. The CDR3 sequence is 16 residues long. Germline CDR1 reads SGHRS; CDR2 reads YFSETQ. The CDR3 DNA is TGCGCCAGCAGCCCTACAGGGGCCACGTACCAAGAGACCCAGTACTTC. Its translation is CASSPTGATYQETQYF.

The chain recombines TRBV2 with TRBJ2-1; no clear D. CDR1 and CDR2 from the germline V gene are SNHLY and FYNNEI. The CDR3 totals 13 residues. V lost 6 bases, J lost 0 bases, and 6 bases lay in between. CDR3 region: CASRANSYNEQFF. The DNA for the CDR3 is TGTGCCAGCAGGGCCAACTCCTACAATGAGCAGTTCTTC.

The rearrangement links TRBV6-1 to TRBJ1-2; the D gene is possibly TRBD1 (6 bases). V lost 1 base and J 8 bases, leaving 17 bases between the germline ends. The CDR3 runs 15 residues. The germline V gene encodes CDR1 MNHNS and CDR2 SASEGT. The CDR3 DNA is TGTGCCAGCAGTGAAGGGACAGTAAGATTTCCGGGCTACACCTTC. Residues: CASSEGTVRFPGYTF.

The rearrangement joins TRBV7-2 to TRBJ2-7; D is uncertain. The CDR3 has 15 residues. Germline V gene sequence: CDR1 SGHTA, CDR2 FQGNSA. V lost 5 bases and J 0 bases, leaving 14 bases between the germline ends. CDR3 DNA: TGTGCCAGCAGCCTCAGTTGGGCGGACTCCTACGAGCAGTACTTC. As protein: CASSLSWADSYEQYF.

This clone was recorded only once. The J gene is TRBJ1-1, the V gene TRBV30; D ambiguous. Per germline, CDR1 GTSNPN and CDR2 SVGIG (reference sequence). V was clipped by 6 bases and J by 4 bases, with 9 bases between them. The CDR3 contains 11 residues. Written as DNA, the CDR3 is TGTGCCTGTACGTTCCTCACTGAAGCTTTCTTT. The encoded protein is CACTFLTEAFF.